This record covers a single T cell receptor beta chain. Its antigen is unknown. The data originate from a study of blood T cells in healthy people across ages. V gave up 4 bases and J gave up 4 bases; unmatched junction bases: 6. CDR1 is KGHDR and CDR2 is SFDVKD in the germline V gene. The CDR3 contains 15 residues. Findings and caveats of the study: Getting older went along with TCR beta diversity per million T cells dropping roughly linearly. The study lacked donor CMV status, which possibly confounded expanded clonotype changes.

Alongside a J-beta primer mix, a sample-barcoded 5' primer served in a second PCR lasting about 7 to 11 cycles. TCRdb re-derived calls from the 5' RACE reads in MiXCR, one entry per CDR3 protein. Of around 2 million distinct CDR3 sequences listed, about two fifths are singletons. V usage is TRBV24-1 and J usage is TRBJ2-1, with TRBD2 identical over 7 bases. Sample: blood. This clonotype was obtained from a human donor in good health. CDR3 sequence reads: CATSDWQGGYNEQFF. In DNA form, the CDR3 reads TGTGCCACCAGTGACTGGCAGGGAGGGTACAATGAGCAGTTCTTC.